This note documents a single T cell receptor beta chain sequence. In the authors' workflow: The authors estimated nucleated cell counts from reference gene primer amplification. Here immunoSEQ multiplex PCR was the method, and the copy in TCRdb shows in-frame clones only, minus some. V, J and clone size are taken as reported in that table, and D and trimming were inferred from the DNA itself. The table has approximately 150,000 clones, around 80% seen once. These data are taken from a study of blood T cell repertoires in COVID-19. Study-level information: There were acute and convalescent COVID-19 samples, and they came from the United States, Italy and Spain. T cells, B-cell-depleted T cells, or PBMCs provided the cDNA or gDNA that served as material.

The CDR3 has 13 residues. Germline CDR1 and CDR2: WSHSY and SAAADI. With V trimmed by 9 bases and J by 6 bases, 8 bases remained unmatched. This TCR was recovered from a man aged 55 to 70 with active or convalescent COVID-19. The sequenced sample consisted of peripheral blood. The chain employs TRBV10-2 and TRBJ2-1; 7 bases map to TRBD2. The DNA for the CDR3 is TGCGCCAGTTCCGGGACTAACCTCAATGAGCAGTTCTTC. Translation gives CASSGTNLNEQFF.